The rows below give T cell receptor beta chains drawn from one sample of a study of OX40 agonist ivuxolimab in advanced cancers. Repertoires were generated with immunoSEQ multiplex PCR, while TCRdb's copy carries only in-frame clones and drops some. The table includes tens of thousands of clones, roughly 84% detected once. The sequencing here drew on CD4+ or CD8+ T cells sorted from blood, taken in a trial of the OX40 agonist ivuxolimab. These receptor sequences come from an adult with an advanced solid tumor such as melanoma, head and neck, liver or kidney cancer. CDR3s include the opening cysteine and the closing phenylalanine or tryptophan. The order of the fields is clone size, V gene, D gene, J gene, CDR3 DNA, CDR3 protein. D genes are given only for firm matches. Not all rows give a size; the values are once, few, many and, for expanded clones, a class.

clone_size: .; v_call: TRBV6-6; d_call: .; j_call: TRBJ2-3; cdr3_nt: TGTGCCAGCAGTCCCCCCACAGATACGCAGTATTTT; cdr3_aa: CASSPPTDTQYF
clone_size: .; v_call: TRBV4-3; d_call: TRBD1; j_call: TRBJ1-4; cdr3_nt: TGCGCCAGCAGCCTAGGGACAGGGGAGAGTGAAAAACTGTTTTTT; cdr3_aa: CASSLGTGESEKLFF
clone_size: .; v_call: TRBV27; d_call: .; j_call: TRBJ2-5; cdr3_nt: TGTGCCAGCAGTCTCGGGACCTCCCCGTCCGGGACCCAGTACTTC; cdr3_aa: CASSLGTSPSGTQYF
clone_size: .; v_call: TRBV7-2; d_call: .; j_call: TRBJ1-3; cdr3_nt: TGTGCCAGCAGCCCCGGAGGCGGAAACACCATATATTTT; cdr3_aa: CASSPGGGNTIYF
clone_size: once; v_call: TRBV6-5; d_call: .; j_call: TRBJ1-6; cdr3_nt: TGTGCCAGCAGTTCGGGATTCAGCTCCTATAATTCACCCCTCCACTTT; cdr3_aa: CASSSGFSSYNSPLHF
clone_size: .; v_call: TRBV7-9; d_call: .; j_call: TRBJ2-1; cdr3_nt: TGTGCCAGCAGTCGTACAGAGAACTACAATGAGCAGTTCTTC; cdr3_aa: CASSRTENYNEQFF
clone_size: .; v_call: TRBV5-3; d_call: .; j_call: TRBJ2-6; cdr3_nt: TGTGCCAGAAGCTTGTACGGGCAGGAGAGCTCTGGGGCCAACGTCCTGACTTTC; cdr3_aa: CARSLYGQESSGANVLTF
clone_size: once; v_call: TRBV5-5; d_call: .; j_call: TRBJ2-6; cdr3_nt: TGTGCCAGCAGCTTGGAAGGAAGCGTCCTGACTTTC; cdr3_aa: CASSLEGSVLTF
clone_size: once; v_call: TRBV19; d_call: .; j_call: TRBJ2-4; cdr3_nt: TGTGCCAGTAGTATAACGATGGCGGGGGCCAAAAACATTCAGTACTTC; cdr3_aa: CASSITMAGAKNIQYF
clone_size: .; v_call: TRBV30; d_call: .; j_call: TRBJ2-7; cdr3_nt: TGTGCCTGGAGTGACGCGGGATCCGAGCAGTACTTC; cdr3_aa: CAWSDAGSEQYF
clone_size: .; v_call: TRBV19; d_call: .; j_call: TRBJ1-1; cdr3_nt: TGTGCCAGTAGTATAACGGGGATGAACACTGAAGCTTTCTTT; cdr3_aa: CASSITGMNTEAFF
clone_size: .; v_call: TRBV25-1; d_call: .; j_call: TRBJ1-3; cdr3_nt: TGTGCCAGCAGTAGCCCAGGAGGAAACACCATATATTTT; cdr3_aa: CASSSPGGNTIYF
clone_size: .; v_call: TRBV10-3; d_call: .; j_call: TRBJ2-1; cdr3_nt: TGTGCCATATGGAACCAGGAAGTCGAGCAGTTCTTC; cdr3_aa: CAIWNQEVEQFF
clone_size: .; v_call: TRBV19; d_call: .; j_call: TRBJ1-5; cdr3_nt: TGTGCCAGTAGTATAAGGGGGAATAGCAATCAGCCCCAGCATTTT; cdr3_aa: CASSIRGNSNQPQHF
clone_size: .; v_call: TRBV25-1; d_call: TRBD2; j_call: TRBJ2-1; cdr3_nt: TGTGCCAGCAGTGACCGGGAGGAAGATGAGCAGTTCTTC; cdr3_aa: CASSDREEDEQFF
clone_size: .; v_call: TRBV6-5; d_call: .; j_call: TRBJ1-1; cdr3_nt: TGTGCCAGCAGTTACTCGGGTGCCGAAGCTTTCTTT; cdr3_aa: CASSYSGAEAFF
clone_size: .; v_call: TRBV2; d_call: .; j_call: TRBJ2-5; cdr3_nt: TGTGCCAGCAGTGAAACGGGCTTCCAAGAGACCCAGTACTTC; cdr3_aa: CASSETGFQETQYF
clone_size: .; v_call: TRBV19; d_call: .; j_call: TRBJ1-1; cdr3_nt: TGTGCCAGTAGTTTTCAGGGGCGGGCCACTGAAGCTTTCTTT; cdr3_aa: CASSFQGRATEAFF
clone_size: .; v_call: TRBV28; d_call: TRBD2; j_call: TRBJ2-1; cdr3_nt: TGTGCCAGCAGTATGGGGAGCGGGAGGGCCGCGAATGAGCAGTTCTTC; cdr3_aa: CASSMGSGRAANEQFF
clone_size: .; v_call: TRBV5-4; d_call: .; j_call: TRBJ1-2; cdr3_nt: TGTGCCAGCAGCTTGGCCCCAGGGGACGTCTATGGCTACACCTTC; cdr3_aa: CASSLAPGDVYGYTF
clone_size: .; v_call: TRBV7-9; d_call: .; j_call: TRBJ2-7; cdr3_nt: TGTGCCAGCAGCTTAGAGGACAGCCCGTACGAGCAGTACTTC; cdr3_aa: CASSLEDSPYEQYF
clone_size: .; v_call: TRBV7-9; d_call: .; j_call: TRBJ2-7; cdr3_nt: TGTGCCAGCAGCTTAACTGTGGACTCCTCCTACGAGCAGTACTTC; cdr3_aa: CASSLTVDSSYEQYF
clone_size: .; v_call: TRBV2; d_call: .; j_call: TRBJ1-2; cdr3_nt: TGTGCCAGCAGTGAAGGACAGCTCTATGGCTACACCTTC; cdr3_aa: CASSEGQLYGYTF
clone_size: medium-sized; v_call: TRBV6-4; d_call: .; j_call: TRBJ2-2; cdr3_nt: TGTGCCAGCAGTGCAGGGACCACCGGGGAGCTGTTTTTT; cdr3_aa: CASSAGTTGELFF
clone_size: .; v_call: TRBV19; d_call: TRBD2; j_call: TRBJ2-7; cdr3_nt: TGTGCCAGTAGTATTTTCCCTGCGGGGGGGTACCACGAGCAGTACTTC; cdr3_aa: CASSIFPAGGYHEQYF
clone_size: .; v_call: TRBV2; d_call: .; j_call: TRBJ1-3; cdr3_nt: TGTGCCAGCAGTGAAGTCGGGAAGGGACTCTCTGGAAACACCATATATTTT; cdr3_aa: CASSEVGKGLSGNTIYF
clone_size: .; v_call: TRBV25-1; d_call: .; j_call: TRBJ2-1; cdr3_nt: TGTGCCAGCAGTGTACTAGACATCGCTCTCAATGAGCAGTTCTTC; cdr3_aa: CASSVLDIALNEQFF
clone_size: .; v_call: TRBV7-8; d_call: TRBD1; j_call: TRBJ1-2; cdr3_nt: TGTGCCAGCAGCTTAGGGGACAGGGGAGGAGGCTACACCTTC; cdr3_aa: CASSLGDRGGGYTF
clone_size: .; v_call: TRBV27; d_call: TRBD1; j_call: TRBJ2-7; cdr3_nt: TGTGCCATCACCCCGGGGGACAGGGGCCACGAGCAGTACTTC; cdr3_aa: CAITPGDRGHEQYF
clone_size: .; v_call: TRBV7-9; d_call: TRBD2; j_call: TRBJ2-1; cdr3_nt: TGTGCCAGCAGCTCCGGGACTAGCGGGAGGGATCACTACAATGAGCAGTTCTTC; cdr3_aa: CASSSGTSGRDHYNEQFF
clone_size: .; v_call: TRBV7-6; d_call: .; j_call: TRBJ1-6; cdr3_nt: TGTGCCAGCAGCTTGGTAGAGAATTCACCCCTCCACTTT; cdr3_aa: CASSLVENSPLHF
clone_size: few; v_call: TRBV6-1; d_call: TRBD2; j_call: TRBJ2-3; cdr3_nt: TGTGCCAGCAGTGAACTAGCGGGAGCAGATACGCAGTATTTT; cdr3_aa: CASSELAGADTQYF
clone_size: few; v_call: TRBV7-9; d_call: .; j_call: TRBJ2-5; cdr3_nt: TGTGCCAGCAGCCCGGCCCTGGTGGTCCAAGAGACCCAGTACTTC; cdr3_aa: CASSPALVVQETQYF
clone_size: .; v_call: TRBV9; d_call: TRBD2; j_call: TRBJ2-5; cdr3_nt: TGTGCCAGCAGCTCCGGGGGGGCCGAGACCCAGTACTTC; cdr3_aa: CASSSGGAETQYF
clone_size: .; v_call: TRBV18; d_call: .; j_call: TRBJ2-3; cdr3_nt: TGTGCCAGCTCACCACGAGGGCTGACGCAGTATTTT; cdr3_aa: CASSPRGLTQYF
clone_size: .; v_call: TRBV11-2; d_call: TRBD1; j_call: TRBJ1-1; cdr3_nt: TGTGCCAGCAGCCAATACGGGACAGAGAACACTGAAGCTTTCTTT; cdr3_aa: CASSQYGTENTEAFF
clone_size: .; v_call: TRBV9; d_call: .; j_call: TRBJ2-2; cdr3_nt: TGTGCCAGCAGCTTAGCGAAAGGGAACACCGGGGAGCTGTTTTTT; cdr3_aa: CASSLAKGNTGELFF
clone_size: .; v_call: TRBV19; d_call: .; j_call: TRBJ1-5; cdr3_nt: TGTGCCAGTACCCTGGGGGGGGGCTTCAATCAGCCCCAGCATTTT; cdr3_aa: CASTLGGGFNQPQHF
clone_size: .; v_call: TRBV5-4; d_call: .; j_call: TRBJ2-1; cdr3_nt: TGTGCCAGCAGCCCCCGGGACATAAACAATGAGCAGTTCTTC; cdr3_aa: CASSPRDINNEQFF
clone_size: .; v_call: TRBV11-3; d_call: .; j_call: TRBJ1-1; cdr3_nt: TGTGCCAGCAGTAGGGACTTCAGCACTGAAGCTTTCTTT; cdr3_aa: CASSRDFSTEAFF
clone_size: .; v_call: TRBV6-1; d_call: .; j_call: TRBJ2-7; cdr3_nt: TGTGCCAGTAAAAGAGGGAAGGACCCCGAGCAGTACTTC; cdr3_aa: CASKRGKDPEQYF
clone_size: .; v_call: TRBV4-3; d_call: .; j_call: TRBJ2-5; cdr3_nt: TGCGCCAGCAGCCAAGGTCCTGGTACGAAGACCCAGTACTTC; cdr3_aa: CASSQGPGTKTQYF
clone_size: .; v_call: TRBV19; d_call: .; j_call: TRBJ2-7; cdr3_nt: TGTGCCAGTAGTAAACCCGGGAACCTTATATACGAGCAGTACTTC; cdr3_aa: CASSKPGNLIYEQYF
clone_size: .; v_call: TRBV10-1; d_call: TRBD1; j_call: TRBJ1-4; cdr3_nt: TGCGCCAGCAGACCCGGGACAGAAGACGCAACTAATGAAAAACTGTTTTTT; cdr3_aa: CASRPGTEDATNEKLFF
clone_size: .; v_call: TRBV14; d_call: .; j_call: TRBJ2-7; cdr3_nt: TGTGCCAGCAGCCAAGATCTTACAGGCCCTAACGGGCAGTACTTC; cdr3_aa: CASSQDLTGPNGQYF
clone_size: .; v_call: TRBV6-5; d_call: .; j_call: TRBJ1-2; cdr3_nt: TGTGCCAGCAGCCCAACCGAGCCCTATGGCTACACCTTC; cdr3_aa: CASSPTEPYGYTF
clone_size: medium-sized; v_call: TRBV7-9; d_call: .; j_call: TRBJ2-3; cdr3_nt: TGTGCCAGCAGCTTAGTGGAGAGCCAACTCTCCACAGATACGCAGTATTTT; cdr3_aa: CASSLVESQLSTDTQYF